This is a list of T cell receptor beta chains from one sample in a study of T cells after yellow fever vaccination. Each CDR3 protein gets one entry after TCRdb re-called the 5' RACE reads with MiXCR. The sample holds approximately 160,000 distinct CDR3 sequences, over 7% seen once. The specimen was CD8+ T cells sorted from PBMCs, collected 45 days after the yellow fever booster vaccination. The receptor source for this set is a man aged 18 to 29 who received the YFV17D yellow fever vaccine. Each CDR3 is given with its conserved first and last residue. A D gene is named only where the DNA matches it firmly. The size entry is marked missing in some rows and otherwise reads once, few, many or a size class.

TRBV4-3	TRBJ2-3	TRBD1	few	TGCGCCAGCAGCCAGGAAGGACAGGGGCCCACAGATACGCAGTATTTT	CASSQEGQGPTDTQYF
TRBV4-1	TRBJ2-7	TRBD1	NA	TGCGCCAGCAGCCATGAGACAGGGCCTAAGTACTTC	CASSHETGPKYF
TRBV11-2	TRBJ2-1	TRBD1	NA	TGTGCCAGCAGCGCCGGGACAGGGATTTTGAATGAGCAGTTCTTC	CASSAGTGILNEQFF
TRBV5-4	TRBJ2-1	TRBD1	NA	TGTGCCAGCAGCTTGTGGGACAGGGTAGAGGATGAGCAGTTCTTC	CASSLWDRVEDEQFF
TRBV4-1	TRBJ2-3	TRBD2	many	TGCGCCAGCAGCTTGACTAGCGGGGGGCCAGATACGCAGTATTTT	CASSLTSGGPDTQYF
TRBV5-1	TRBJ2-4	TRBD1	NA	TGCGCCAGCAGCTCAACAGGGGCGGCCAAAAACATTCAGTACTTC	CASSSTGAAKNIQYF
TRBV11-2	TRBJ1-1	TRBD1	once	TGTGCCAGCAGCTGGCGGACAGGGTTTGAAGCTTTCTTT	CASSWRTGFEAFF
TRBV12-3/TRBV12-4	TRBJ2-3	TRBD2	many	TGTGCCAGCAGCCGAAGCGGGAGACCCACAGATACGCAGTATTTT	CASSRSGRPTDTQYF
TRBV6-2/TRBV6-3	TRBJ2-7	TRBD2	NA	TGTGCCAGCAGAGGGACTAGCGGGGGCCGCTCCTACAATGAGCAGTACTTC	CASRGTSGGRSYNEQYF
TRBV7-7	TRBJ2-2	NA	NA	TGTGCCAGCAGTCCCGGCCTGTCGGGCACCGGGGAGCTGTTTTTT	CASSPGLSGTGELFF
TRBV12-3/TRBV12-4	TRBJ2-7	NA	NA	TGTGCCAGCAGGAAAAGCTACGAGCAGTACTTC	CASRKSYEQYF
TRBV27	TRBJ1-1	NA	NA	TGTGCCAGCACCCCGACAGGGAACACTGAAGCTTTCTTT	CASTPTGNTEAFF
TRBV9	TRBJ1-2	TRBD1	few	TGTGCCAGCAGCGCAGGGGGCGACTATGGCTACACCTTC	CASSAGGDYGYTF
TRBV4-1	TRBJ2-5	NA	few	TGCGCCAGCAGCCAAGCCGGAAGGCTCCAAGAGACCCAGTACTTC	CASSQAGRLQETQYF
TRBV4-1	TRBJ2-5	TRBD2	few	TGCGCCAGCAGCCAAATATTAGCGGGGCTGGAGACCCAGTACTTC	CASSQILAGLETQYF
TRBV5-4	TRBJ2-3	NA	many	TGTGCCAGCAGCTTGGCCAGCGCTAGCACAGATACGCAGTATTTT	CASSLASASTDTQYF
TRBV4-1	TRBJ2-2	NA	few	TGCGCCAGCAGTTATAGGGTGTTCACCGGGGAGCTGTTTTTT	CASSYRVFTGELFF
TRBV7-9	TRBJ2-1	TRBD2	NA	TGTGCCAGCAGCTTACCCCCGGGACTAGCGGGGAACAATGAGCAGTTCTTC	CASSLPPGLAGNNEQFF
TRBV12-3/TRBV12-4	TRBJ2-6	TRBD1	NA	TGTGCCAGCAGTCCGTGGGGGACAGGAGGGCCTGGGGCCAACGTCCTGACTTTC	CASSPWGTGGPGANVLTF
TRBV7-9	TRBJ2-7	NA	many	TGTGCCAGCAGCTCTTACGGGGACATCTCCTCCTACGAGCAGTACTTC	CASSSYGDISSYEQYF